Here is one TCR beta chain with its context. What this receptor recognizes is not known. Per-base qualities were not stored, and no clone one base away is much larger. In the same sample, other DNA sequences code for this CDR3. TCRbeta CDR3 regions were amplified from genomic DNA by means of the immunoSEQ Assay, a bias-controlled multiplex PCR. The published analysis was carried out like this. Within the assay, amplification of reference gene primers was used to estimate how many nucleated cells each sample contained. Sequence reads were collapsed and filtered to measure the absolute abundance of every unique TCRbeta CDR3 rearrangement. For each sample, productive Simpson clonality was calculated as the square root of Simpson's diversity index over productive rearrangements. TCRdb mirrors the immuneACCESS table, restricted to in-frame sequences. Some clones are absent from its copies; in checked studies, under half trace to an unresolved V gene, and the reason for the others is unknown. V and J calls and clone size follow that table, whereas D and trimming were derived from the DNA. The sample table contains some 200,000 clones; only one count was recorded for about four fifths of them. Approximately 2.4% of the sample rests with the top ten.

Each collaborating institution followed its own protocols to collect whole blood in K2EDTA tubes. For TCRbeta analysis, collaborators shipped samples as frozen whole blood, isolated PBMCs, or DNA extracted from either of those sample types. The data stem from a study of blood T cell repertoires in COVID-19 (dated by TCRdb to 2019 to 2021). Regarding the research as a whole: Collaborator samples came from the United States, Italy and Spain and covered acute and convalescent phases of COVID-19. The prospective study material was composed of cDNA or gDNA derived from T cells, B-cell-depleted T cells, or PBMCs. Deeply sampled blood TCRbeta repertoires from subjects exposed to, actively infected with, or recovered from COVID-19 were included in the dataset. The repertoires were released in a freely available public database intended as a resource for research on the immune response to SARS-CoV-2. The samples were drawn from two sources: the first 160 participants of the ongoing ImmuneRACE study, and over 950 subjects contributed by 6 global collaborators. The sample metadata nearly always contained a de-identified subject ID, COVID-19 status, age in years and sex. Where HLA class I and class II types were available, the types were taken from metadata supplied by the sample provider, not from assay-based typing.

On the study overall, not on this receptor specifically: Clinical and demographic metadata were provided uncurated, with the amount varying by source and participant.

Taken from the germline V gene, the CDR1 and CDR2 loops are MRHNA and SNTAGT. Taken from cysteine to phenylalanine, the CDR3 has 14 residues. Of the read, only the CDR3 DNA is kept; its 42 bases are in frame from base 1. V and J lose 4 bases and 3 bases, and a span of 10 bases separates them. Sequenced material: peripheral blood. This sequence was found in a human donor with acute or convalescent COVID-19. The donor label of this sample is uncertain. The chain employs TRBV6-4 and TRBJ2-1, with no D gene named confidently. The DNA is as follows: TGTGCCAGCAGTGTTACACGAAACTACAATGAGCAGTTCTTC. Translation gives CASSVTRNYNEQFF.